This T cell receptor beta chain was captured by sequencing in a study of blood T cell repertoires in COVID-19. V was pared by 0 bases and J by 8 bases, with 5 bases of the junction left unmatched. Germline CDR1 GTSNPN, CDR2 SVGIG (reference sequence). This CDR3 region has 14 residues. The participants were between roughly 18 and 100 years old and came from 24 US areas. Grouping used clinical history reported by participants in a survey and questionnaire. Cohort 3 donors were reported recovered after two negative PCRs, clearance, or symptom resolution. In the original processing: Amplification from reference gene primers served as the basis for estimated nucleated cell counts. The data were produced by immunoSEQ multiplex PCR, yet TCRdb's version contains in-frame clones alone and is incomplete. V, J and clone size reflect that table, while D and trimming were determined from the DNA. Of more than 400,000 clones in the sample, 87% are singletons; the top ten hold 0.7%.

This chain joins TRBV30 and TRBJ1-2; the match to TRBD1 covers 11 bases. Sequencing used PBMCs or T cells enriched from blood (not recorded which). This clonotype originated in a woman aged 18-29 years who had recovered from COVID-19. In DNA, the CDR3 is TGTGCCTGGAGTGTAGGGACAGGGGGACTGGGCTACACCTTC. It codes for CAWSVGTGGLGYTF.